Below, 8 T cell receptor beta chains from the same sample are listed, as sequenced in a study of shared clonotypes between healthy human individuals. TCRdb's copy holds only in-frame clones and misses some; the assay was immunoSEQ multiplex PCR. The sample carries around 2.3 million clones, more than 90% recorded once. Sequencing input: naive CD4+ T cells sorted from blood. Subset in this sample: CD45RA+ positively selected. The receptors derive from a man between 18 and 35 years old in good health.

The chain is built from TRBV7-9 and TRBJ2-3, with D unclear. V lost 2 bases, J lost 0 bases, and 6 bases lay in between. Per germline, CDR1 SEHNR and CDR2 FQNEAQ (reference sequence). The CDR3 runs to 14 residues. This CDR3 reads CASSLPTSTDTQYF. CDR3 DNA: TGTGCCAGCAGCTTACCCACTAGCACAGATACGCAGTATTTT.

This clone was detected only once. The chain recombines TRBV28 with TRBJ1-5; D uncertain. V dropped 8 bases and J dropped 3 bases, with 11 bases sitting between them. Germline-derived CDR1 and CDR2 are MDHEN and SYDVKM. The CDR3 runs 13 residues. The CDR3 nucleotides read TGTGCCAGCGCACGGACTGACAATCAGCCCCAGCATTTT. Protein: CASARTDNQPQHF.

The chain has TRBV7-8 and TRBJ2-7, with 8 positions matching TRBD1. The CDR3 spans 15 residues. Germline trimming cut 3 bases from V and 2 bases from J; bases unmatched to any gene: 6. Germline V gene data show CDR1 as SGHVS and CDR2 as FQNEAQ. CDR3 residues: CASSFQGALPYEQYF. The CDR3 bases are TGTGCCAGCAGCTTTCAGGGGGCGCTCCCCTACGAGCAGTACTTC.

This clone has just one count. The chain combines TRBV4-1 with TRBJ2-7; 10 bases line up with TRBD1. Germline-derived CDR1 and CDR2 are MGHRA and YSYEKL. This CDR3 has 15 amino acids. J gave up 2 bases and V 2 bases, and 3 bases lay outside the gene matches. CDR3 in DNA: TGCGCCAGCAGCCAACTGGGGACAGGGGCCTACGAGCAGTACTTC. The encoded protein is CASSQLGTGAYEQYF.

CDR3 residues: CASSTAAPVYGYTF. CDR3 nucleotide sequence: TGCGCCAGCAGCACCGCGGCGCCAGTCTATGGCTACACCTTC. This rearrangement joins TRBV5-1 to TRBJ1-2; the D is unclear. CDR1 is SGHRS, CDR2 YFSETQ, per germline. Trimming removed 4 bases at V and 4 bases at J, with 14 bases between. This CDR3 contains 14 residues.

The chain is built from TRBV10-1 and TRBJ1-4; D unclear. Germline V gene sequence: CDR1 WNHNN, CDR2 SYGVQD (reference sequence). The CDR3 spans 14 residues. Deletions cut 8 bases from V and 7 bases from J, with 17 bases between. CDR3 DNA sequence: TGCGCCAGCCAAAAGTCGGGGTTCGGTGAAAAACTGTTTTTT. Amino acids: CASQKSGFGEKLFF.

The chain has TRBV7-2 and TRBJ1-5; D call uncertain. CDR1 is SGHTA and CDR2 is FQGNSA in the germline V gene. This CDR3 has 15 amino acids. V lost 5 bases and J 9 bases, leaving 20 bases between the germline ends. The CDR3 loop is CASSPTGRVDWPQHF. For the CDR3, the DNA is TGTGCCAGCAGCCCCACCGGGCGGGTTGATTGGCCCCAGCATTTT.

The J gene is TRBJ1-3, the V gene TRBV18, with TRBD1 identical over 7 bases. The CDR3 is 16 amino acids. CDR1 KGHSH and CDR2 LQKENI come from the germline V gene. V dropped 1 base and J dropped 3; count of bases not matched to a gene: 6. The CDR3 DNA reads TGTGCCAGCTCACCACGTTCGGGACAGAGTGGAAACACCATATATTTT. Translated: CASSPRSGQSGNTIYF.